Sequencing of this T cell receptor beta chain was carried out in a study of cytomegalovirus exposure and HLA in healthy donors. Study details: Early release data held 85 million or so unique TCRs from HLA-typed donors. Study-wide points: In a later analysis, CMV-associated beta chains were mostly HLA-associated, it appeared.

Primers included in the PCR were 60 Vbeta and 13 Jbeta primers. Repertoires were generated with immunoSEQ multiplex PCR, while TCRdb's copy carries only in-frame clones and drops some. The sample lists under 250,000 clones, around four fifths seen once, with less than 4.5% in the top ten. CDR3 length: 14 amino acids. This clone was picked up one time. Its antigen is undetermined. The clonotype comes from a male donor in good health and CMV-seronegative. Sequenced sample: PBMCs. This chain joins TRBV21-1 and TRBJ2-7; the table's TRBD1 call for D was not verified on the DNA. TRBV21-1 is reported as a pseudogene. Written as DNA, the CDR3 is TGTGCCAGCAGCCCTCGGACAGGCCTCTACGAGCAGTACTTC. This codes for CASSPRTGLYEQYF.